What follows is one TCR beta chain and its context. Clones were sequenced by immunoSEQ multiplex PCR, and TCRdb holds only the in-frame ones, with some missing. The data hold about 44,000 clones, with about 95% observed a single time. This entry is derived from a study of T cell changes during pregnancy in multiple sclerosis. V lost 1 base to trimming and J lost 0 bases; unmatched junction nucleotides: 2. Germline-derived CDR1 and CDR2 are SGHTA and FQGNSA. The CDR3 extends over 16 amino acids. The receptor comes from a female donor with multiple sclerosis, enrolled in a pregnancy study. The input for sequencing was peripheral blood, taken in the second trimester of pregnancy. The chain recombines TRBV7-2 with TRBJ2-2, with 7 positions matching TRBD2. In DNA, the CDR3 is TGTGCCAGCAGCTTAGTTGGGGGGGCGAACACCGGGGAGCTGTTTTTT. This gives the protein CASSLVGGANTGELFF.